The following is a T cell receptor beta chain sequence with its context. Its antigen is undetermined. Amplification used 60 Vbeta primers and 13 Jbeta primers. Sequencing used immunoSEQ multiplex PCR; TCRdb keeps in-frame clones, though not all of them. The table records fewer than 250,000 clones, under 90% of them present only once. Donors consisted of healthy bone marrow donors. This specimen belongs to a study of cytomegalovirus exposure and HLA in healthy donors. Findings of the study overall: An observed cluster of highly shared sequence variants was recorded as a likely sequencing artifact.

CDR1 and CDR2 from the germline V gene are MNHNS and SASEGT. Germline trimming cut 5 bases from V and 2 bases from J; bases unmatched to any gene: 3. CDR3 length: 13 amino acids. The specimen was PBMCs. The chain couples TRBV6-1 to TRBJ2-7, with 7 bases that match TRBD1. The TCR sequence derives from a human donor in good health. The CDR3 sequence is CASSRTGTYEQYF. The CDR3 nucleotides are TGTGCCAGCAGTAGGACAGGCACCTACGAGCAGTACTTC.